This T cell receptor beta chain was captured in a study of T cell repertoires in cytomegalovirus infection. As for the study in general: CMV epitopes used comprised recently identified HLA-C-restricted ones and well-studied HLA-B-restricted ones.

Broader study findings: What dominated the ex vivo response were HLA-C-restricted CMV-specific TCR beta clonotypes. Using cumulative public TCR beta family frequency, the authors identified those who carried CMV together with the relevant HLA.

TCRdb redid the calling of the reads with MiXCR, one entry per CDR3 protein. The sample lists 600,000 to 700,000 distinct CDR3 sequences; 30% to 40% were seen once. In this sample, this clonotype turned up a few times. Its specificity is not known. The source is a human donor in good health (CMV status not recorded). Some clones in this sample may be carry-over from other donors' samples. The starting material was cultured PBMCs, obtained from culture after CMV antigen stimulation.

In DNA form, the CDR3 reads TGTGCCATCAGTGGCCAAACGGGACAGCGCCACGAGCAGTACTTC. Its translation is CAISGQTGQRHEQYF. V usage is TRBV10-3 and J usage is TRBJ2-7; TRBD1 matches 7 bases. Trimming removed 4 bases from V and 5 bases from J; junction bases left unmatched: 11. The CDR3 covers 15 residues. CDR1 ENHRY and CDR2 SYGVKD come from the germline V gene.